Shown below are 4 T cell receptor beta chains from a single sample sequenced in a study of blood T cell repertoires in COVID-19. This table comes from immunoSEQ multiplex PCR, and its TCRdb copy is limited to in-frame clones, with some not included. The sample contains roughly 150,000 clones, about nine tenths of which appear only once. Sequenced: peripheral blood. The receptors derive from a woman older than 75 with acute or convalescent COVID-19.

This chain uses TRBV4-2 with TRBJ2-1; 9 bases map to TRBD1. This CDR3 has 16 amino acids. Germline-derived CDR1 and CDR2 are LGHNA and YNFKEQ. With 0 bases clipped from V and 3 bases from J, the junction kept 3 bases outside the gene matches. CDR3 loop: CASSQDGDRDYNEQFF. CDR3 coding DNA: TGTGCCAGCAGCCAAGATGGGGACAGGGACTACAATGAGCAGTTCTTC.

This chain connects TRBV5-1 to TRBJ2-7; D possibly corresponds to TRBD1 (5 bases). Between the trimmed V and J ends, which lost 2 bases and 3 bases, there was a span of 15 bases. Germline CDR1 is SGHRS and CDR2 is YFSETQ. The CDR3 spans 15 residues. CDR3 loop: CASSLGPTANYEQYF. CDR3 sequence (DNA): TGCGCCAGCAGCTTAGGCCCGACAGCGAACTACGAGCAGTACTTC.

CDR3 in amino acids: CASRTGSGNTIYF. The CDR3 nucleotides are TGTGCCAGCAGGACAGGGTCTGGAAACACCATATATTTT. This chain links TRBV12-3 or TRBV12-4 with TRBJ1-3; 7 bases fit TRBD1. J gave up 1 base and V 6 bases, and 0 bases lay outside the gene matches. The CDR3 contains 13 residues.

V gene TRBV9 combines with J gene TRBJ1-4, with 9 positions matching TRBD1. The V gene's germline CDR1 is SGDLS and CDR2 YYNGEE. Trimming at V came to 4 bases and at J to 8 bases, leaving 6 bases not matched to a gene. CDR3 length: 14 residues. CDR3 in amino acids: CASSPWTGDEKLFF. Written as DNA, the CDR3 is TGTGCCAGCAGCCCCTGGACAGGGGACGAAAAACTGTTTTTT.